Listed below are T cell receptor beta chains from one sample, sequenced in a study of beta chain features in type 1 diabetes. Profiling relied on immunoSEQ multiplex PCR, and the TCRdb table lists in-frame clones only, not all of them. Of 100,000 to 150,000 clones in the sample, roughly 10% were seen once. Specimen: central memory CD4+ T cells from blood. The source of these receptors is a man aged 25 to 40 with type 1 diabetes. The CDR3 runs from the conserved cysteine through the conserved F or W. A D gene is named only where the DNA matches it firmly. Rows give clone size only sometimes, using once, few, many, or a class for an expanded clone.

TRBJ2-1,TRBD1,few,TRBV18,CASSPGTGSYNEQFF,TGTGCCAGCTCACCAGGGACAGGGTCCTACAATGAGCAGTTCTTC
TRBJ2-3,.,.,TRBV6-5,CASSPPDSTQYF,TGTGCCAGCAGTCCCCCAGACAGTACGCAGTATTTT
TRBJ1-4,TRBD1,few,TRBV7-9,CASSPGQGRLRKLFF,TGTGCCAGCAGCCCCGGACAGGGGAGGTTACGGAAACTGTTTTTT
TRBJ1-6,.,few,TRBV28,CASSLRGHLHF,TGTGCCAGCAGTTTACGAGGACACCTCCACTTT
TRBJ1-2,.,.,TRBV5-1,CASSLDSRPEGGYTF,TGCGCCAGCAGCTTGGATTCCCGGCCCGAGGGTGGCTACACCTTC
TRBJ1-2,.,.,TRBV18,CASSPGQGPLGGYTF,TGTGCCAGCTCACCCGGCCAGGGCCCCTTAGGTGGCTACACCTTC
TRBJ2-1,TRBD1,.,TRBV5-4,CASNDRGSYNEQFF,TGTGCCAGCAACGACAGGGGGTCCTACAATGAGCAGTTCTTC
TRBJ1-1,.,.,TRBV5-6,CASSYNYRNTEAFF,TGTGCCAGCAGCTACAATTACAGGAACACTGAAGCTTTCTTT
TRBJ1-6,.,.,TRBV11-2,CASSFGLTPLHF,TGTGCCAGCAGCTTCGGTCTGACACCCCTCCACTTT
TRBJ2-2,TRBD1,few,TRBV4-1,CASSSRQGNTGELFF,TGCGCCAGCAGCAGCCGACAGGGGAACACCGGGGAGCTGTTTTTT
TRBJ1-2,.,.,TRBV5-1,CASSFVGRDGYTF,TGCGCCAGCAGCTTCGTAGGGAGGGATGGCTACACCTTC
TRBJ2-3,TRBD2,.,TRBV9,CASSVELAGGSSTDTQYF,TGTGCCAGCAGCGTAGAACTAGCGGGGGGGTCTAGCACAGATACGCAGTATTTT
TRBJ2-1,TRBD2,few,TRBV29-1,CSVESGGGNNEQFF,TGCAGCGTTGAAAGCGGGGGGGGGAACAATGAGCAGTTCTTC
TRBJ1-5,.,many,TRBV2,CASSEGTSLRPQHF,TGTGCCAGCTCAGAGGGAACCTCCCTCCGGCCCCAGCATTTT
TRBJ2-5,.,few,TRBV29-1,CSCGDSQETQYF,TGCAGCTGCGGCGACAGCCAAGAGACCCAGTACTTC
TRBJ2-3,TRBD2,.,TRBV5-1,CASSGRAISTDTQYF,TGCGCCAGCAGCGGGAGGGCAATCAGCACAGATACGCAGTATTTT
TRBJ2-3,.,once,TRBV5-1,CASSLSYSTTDTQYF,TGCGCCAGCAGCTTGTCGTACTCAACCACAGATACGCAGTATTTT
TRBJ2-2,TRBD2,.,TRBV7-9,CAYQGTGTSPTGELFF,TGTGCCTACCAAGGCACCGGGACTAGCCCGACCGGGGAGCTGTTTTTT